Shown below are 4 T cell receptor beta chains from a single sample sequenced in a study of T cell responses to AZD1222 COVID-19 vaccine. TCRdb's table, derived via immunoSEQ multiplex PCR, lists solely in-frame clones and lacks some. The sample contains around 130,000 clones, almost 90% of which appear only once. This sample comprised peripheral blood, obtained on day 0 of AZD1222 vaccination. The receptors derive from an adult in good health.

This clone was found a few times. The V call is TRBV3-1 (or the pseudogene TRBV3-2), the J call TRBJ2-5; D not resolved. The CDR3 has 13 residues. The V end was cut by 2 bases, the J end by 5 bases, with 9 bases between. Germline CDR1 and CDR2: LGHDT and YNNKEL (reference sequence). The CDR3 sequence: CASSQIVRETQYF. The CDR3, as DNA: TGTGCCAGCAGCCAAATAGTGCGGGAGACCCAGTACTTC.

This chain links TRBV4-3 with TRBJ2-7; a weak D match, TRBD1 (6 bases). CDR1 is LGHNA and CDR2 is YSLEER in the germline V gene. The V gene lost 0 bases and the J gene lost 3 bases, with 18 bases spanning the gap. This CDR3 is built from 17 residues. The chain's CDR3 is CASSQEPLPTGFYEQYF. CDR3 nucleotide sequence: TGCGCCAGCAGCCAAGAACCCCTCCCGACAGGATTCTACGAGCAGTACTTC.

Written as DNA, the CDR3 is TGTGCCTGGAGACGGGACAGCAGAAACACAGATACGCAGTATTTT. It specifies CAWRRDSRNTDTQYF. The rearrangement joins TRBV30 to TRBJ2-3; 7 bases align to TRBD1. Looked up from germline, CDR1 is GTSNPN and CDR2 is SVGIG (reference sequence). The CDR3 is 15 residues long. The junction had 8 bases not matched to a gene; V was cut back by 3 bases and J by 2 bases.

This chain uses TRBV5-1 with TRBJ2-7; D is undetermined. In germline, CDR1 is SGHRS, CDR2 YFSETQ. V was cut by 6 bases and J by 0 bases, with 13 bases left in between. The CDR3 extends over 14 amino acids. The CDR3 bases are TGCGCCAGCACCCGGACGGTTACCTCCTACGAGCAGTACTTC. Translation: CASTRTVTSYEQYF.